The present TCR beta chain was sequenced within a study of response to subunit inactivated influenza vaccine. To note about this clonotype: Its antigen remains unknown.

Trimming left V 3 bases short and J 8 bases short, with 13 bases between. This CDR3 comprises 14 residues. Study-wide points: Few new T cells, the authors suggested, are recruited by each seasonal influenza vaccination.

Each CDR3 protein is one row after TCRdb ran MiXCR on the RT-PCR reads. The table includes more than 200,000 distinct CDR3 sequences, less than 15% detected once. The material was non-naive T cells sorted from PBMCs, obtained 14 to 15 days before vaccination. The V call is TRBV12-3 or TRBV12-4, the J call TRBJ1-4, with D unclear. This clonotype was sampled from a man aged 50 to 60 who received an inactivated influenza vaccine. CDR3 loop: CASSLGRVREKLFF. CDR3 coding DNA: TGTGCCAGCAGTTTGGGGAGGGTAAGAGAAAAACTGTTTTTT.